The 15 T cell receptor beta chains given below trace back to one sample, sequenced in a study of molecular identifiers for immune sequencing clone quantification. Each CDR3 protein gets one entry after TCRdb re-called the PCR reads with MiXCR. The sample lists about 40,000 distinct CDR3 sequences; roughly 22% were seen once. Sequenced: naive CD8+ T cells from blood, with Jurkat cell RNA spiked in. Regarding subset: FACS-sorted CD8+CD4-CCR7+CD45RA+ naive T cells. The source is a human donor in good health. Some libraries in this study had Jurkat cell RNA spiked in.

This clonotype was counted many times. The V gene is TRBV27, the J gene TRBJ2-3; perhaps D is TRBD1 or TRBD2 (5 bases each). This CDR3 is built from 15 residues. Trimming left V 5 bases short and J 10 bases short, with 22 bases between. Germline V gene sequence: CDR1 MNHEY, CDR2 SMNVEV (reference sequence). Here the CDR3 DNA reads TGTGCCAGCAGTCCCCAGGGTGAACTAGGCCGGGCGCAGTATTTT. Residues: CASSPQGELGRAQYF.

This clonotype was found a few times. The V and J genes are TRBV7-6 and TRBJ2-1, with 8 bases fitting TRBD1. The CDR3 totals 15 residues. Germline V CDR1 and CDR2: SGHVS, FNYEAQ. The V segment lost 1 base and the J segment 6 bases; nucleotides outside the gene matches: 5. The CDR3 protein is CASSLGQGAGNEQFF. The CDR3 bases are TGTGCCAGCAGCTTAGGGCAGGGGGCGGGCAATGAGCAGTTCTTC.

This clonotype was picked up a small number of times. V and J are TRBV5-1 and TRBJ2-2; D ambiguous. The V gene's germline CDR1 is SGHRS and CDR2 YFSETQ. The ends were cut back, 2 bases at V and 4 bases at J, with 6 bases in the middle. The CDR3 spans 13 residues. CDR3 DNA: TGCGCCAGCAGCTTCGAAGGCACCGGGGAGCTGTTTTTT. As protein: CASSFEGTGELFF.

This clonotype was counted ten times or more. The rearrangement joins TRBV29-1 to TRBJ2-3; 9 bases are a match to TRBD1. The CDR3 extends over 19 amino acids. The V segment lost 4 bases and the J segment 3 bases; nucleotides outside the gene matches: 20. CDR1 and CDR2 (germline): SQVTM, ANQGSEA. The CDR3 sequence is CSVGGYPSDRGYSTDTQYF. The CDR3 DNA sequence: TGCAGCGTTGGAGGGTACCCCTCCGACAGGGGGTATTCTACAGATACGCAGTATTTT.

The gene calls are TRBV6-5 and TRBJ1-1, with D tentatively TRBD1 (5 bases). The CDR3 length is 13 residues. V shed 6 bases and J shed 1 base, with 9 bases lying between them. CDR1 and CDR2 from the germline V gene are MNHEY and SVGAGI. CDR3 DNA: TGTGCCAGCAGGCTGACAGCGAACACTGAAGCTTTCTTT. Protein product: CASRLTANTEAFF.

This clonotype showed up just a few times. One junction end does not reproduce the germline sequence, and a read error may be involved. This chain connects TRBV28 to TRBJ2-5; TRBD2 agrees at 13 bases. The germline V gene encodes CDR1 MDHEN and CDR2 SYDVKM. The CDR3 contains 18 residues. The CDR3 here is CATLNGLAGVPPQEPQYF. The CDR3 DNA reads TGTGCCACCCTAAACGGACTAGCGGGAGTCCCCCCCCAAGAGCCCCAGTACTTC.

This clonotype was seen repeatedly, ten times or more. This chain links TRBV20-1 with TRBJ2-7; D may be TRBD2 (6 bases). The germline V and J ends were trimmed by 4 bases and 2 bases, with 18 bases remaining between them. Germline CDR1 reads DFQATT; CDR2 reads SNEGSKA (reference sequence). This CDR3 is built from 15 residues. In DNA form, the CDR3 reads TGCAGTGCTACGGGGTCGGGGGAAAATACCTACGAGCAGTACTTC. It is translated as CSATGSGENTYEQYF.

There are many counts of this clonotype. The chain links TRBV29-1 to TRBJ2-3, with D tentatively TRBD1 (5 bases). Germline V CDR1 and CDR2: SQVTM, ANQGSEA. Trimming stripped 1 base from V and 0 bases from J, with 14 bases between. The CDR3 length is 16 residues. Written as DNA, the CDR3 is TGCAGCGTTGAAGTTCAACAGGCACTGAGCACAGATACGCAGTATTTT. It is translated as CSVEVQQALSTDTQYF.

This chain links TRBV12-3 or TRBV12-4 with TRBJ2-7; 7 bases align to TRBD1. The CDR3 is 13 residues long. V lost 6 bases to trimming and J lost 2 bases; unmatched junction nucleotides: 4. The CDR3 bases are TGTGCCAGCAGGAAAACAGGGGCCTACGAGCAGTACTTC. This codes for CASRKTGAYEQYF.

This clonotype was observed a handful of times. The V call is TRBV6-2 or TRBV6-3, the J call TRBJ2-1; 12 nucleotides line up with TRBD1. Per germline, CDR1 MNHEY and CDR2 SVGEGT. V trimming: 5 bases; J trimming: 13 bases; junction bases outside the gene matches: 15. The CDR3 totals 16 residues. CDR3 region: CASSHPGQGAVVAQFF. The DNA of the CDR3 is TGTGCCAGCAGTCATCCGGGACAGGGGGCTGTAGTCGCCCAGTTCTTC.

A remark on this clonotype: An end of the junction does not agree with germline; a read error may underlie this. The rearrangement uses TRBV29-1 and TRBJ2-1, with D possibly TRBD1 on 6 matching bases. Germline-derived CDR1 and CDR2 are SQVTM and ANQGSEA. CDR3 length equals 14 residues. This CDR3 is CSVEDGGHAYEQSF. CDR3 sequence (DNA): TGCAGCGTTGAAGATGGGGGACACGCTTATGAGCAGTCCTTC.

This clonotype appeared many times. The chain links TRBV5-5 to TRBJ2-7; a weak D match, TRBD1 (6 bases). The CDR3 length is 13 residues. Germline CDR1 and CDR2: SGHKS and YYEKEE (reference sequence). V lost 2 bases and J 3 bases, leaving 9 bases between the germline ends. In DNA form, the CDR3 reads TGTGCCAGCAGCTTCGGCAGGGGCTACGAGCAGTACTTC. Amino acids: CASSFGRGYEQYF.

About this clonotype itself: Being one base from a much bigger clone, this may be a read error. The J gene is TRBJ2-3, the V gene TRBV15; the D gene is possibly TRBD1 (5 bases). Per germline, CDR1 LNHNV and CDR2 YYDKDF (reference sequence). The V end was cut by 11 bases, the J end by 2 bases, with 17 bases between. The CDR3 spans 14 residues. DNA of the CDR3: TGTGCCCCCATTCAAGGGGCCGACACAGATACGCAGTATTTT. Its translation: CAPIQGADTDTQYF. Variable domain in full (rest from reference TRBV15 and TRBJ2-3): DAMVIQNPRYQVTQFGKPVTLSCSQTLNHNVMYWYQQKSSQAPKLLFHYYDKDFNNEADTPDNFQSRRPNTSFCFLDIRSPGLGDTAMYLCAPIQGADTDTQYFGPGTRLTVL.

A few counts support this clonotype. The genes are TRBV2 and TRBJ2-7; the D call may be TRBD1 or TRBD2 (5 bases each). CDR3 length: 13 amino acids. CDR1 is SNHLY, CDR2 FYNNEI, per germline. V shed 6 bases and J shed 3 bases, with 12 bases lying between them. CDR3 DNA: TGTGCCAGCAGAGGGGACCTCTACTACGAGCAGTACTTC. Translation: CASRGDLYYEQYF.

The V call is TRBV7-9, the J call TRBJ2-7; a weak D match, TRBD1 (6 bases). The germline V and J ends were trimmed by 6 bases and 4 bases, with 13 bases remaining between them. Germline V lookup: CDR1 SEHNR, CDR2 FQNEAQ (reference sequence). The CDR3 is 13 residues long. This CDR3 reads CASSSDRGYEQYF. The CDR3 DNA follows: TGTGCCAGCAGTTCGGACAGAGGTTACGAGCAGTACTTC.